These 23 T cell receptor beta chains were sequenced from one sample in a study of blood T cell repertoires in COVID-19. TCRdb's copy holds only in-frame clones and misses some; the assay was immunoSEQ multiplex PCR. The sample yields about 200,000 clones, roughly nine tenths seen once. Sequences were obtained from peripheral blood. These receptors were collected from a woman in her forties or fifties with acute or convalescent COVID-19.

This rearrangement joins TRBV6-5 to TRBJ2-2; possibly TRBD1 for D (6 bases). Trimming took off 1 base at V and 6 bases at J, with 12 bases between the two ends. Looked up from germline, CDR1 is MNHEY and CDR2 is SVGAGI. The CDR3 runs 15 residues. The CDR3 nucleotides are TGTGCCAGCAGTTACTTAGGGGGTCATGCCGGGGAGCTGTTTTTT. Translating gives CASSYLGGHAGELFF.

The CDR3 nucleotides are TGTGCCAGCAGCGCCTCCACAGGGTCCTACGAGCAGTACTTC. Its protein product is CASSASTGSYEQYF. This chain joins TRBV9 and TRBJ2-7, with D tentatively TRBD1 (6 bases). Germline values: CDR1 SGDLS, CDR2 YYNGEE. The CDR3 is made up of 14 amino acids. The germline V and J ends were trimmed by 3 bases and 1 base, with 11 bases remaining between them.

CDR3 in amino acids: CASSGPQGGETQYF. The CDR3 DNA sequence: TGTGCCAGCAGCGGACCTCAGGGGGGAGAGACCCAGTACTTC. J is TRBJ2-5 and V is TRBV7-9; D might be TRBD1 (7 bases). With 5 bases removed from V and 4 bases from J, the gap between germline ends came to 14 bases. The CDR3 extends over 14 amino acids. Per germline, CDR1 SEHNR and CDR2 FQNEAQ (reference sequence).

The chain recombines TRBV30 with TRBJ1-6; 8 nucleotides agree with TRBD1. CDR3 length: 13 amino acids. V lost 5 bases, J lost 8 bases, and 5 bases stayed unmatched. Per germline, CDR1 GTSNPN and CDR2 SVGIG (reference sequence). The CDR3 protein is CAWAGQGDSPLHF. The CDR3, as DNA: TGTGCCTGGGCTGGACAGGGAGATTCACCCCTCCACTTT.

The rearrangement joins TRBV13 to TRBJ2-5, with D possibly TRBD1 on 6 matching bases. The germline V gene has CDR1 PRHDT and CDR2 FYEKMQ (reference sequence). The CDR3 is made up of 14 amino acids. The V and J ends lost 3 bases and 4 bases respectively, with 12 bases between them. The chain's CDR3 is CASSFTGPGETQYF. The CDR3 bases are TGTGCCAGCAGCTTTACAGGGCCGGGAGAGACCCAGTACTTC.

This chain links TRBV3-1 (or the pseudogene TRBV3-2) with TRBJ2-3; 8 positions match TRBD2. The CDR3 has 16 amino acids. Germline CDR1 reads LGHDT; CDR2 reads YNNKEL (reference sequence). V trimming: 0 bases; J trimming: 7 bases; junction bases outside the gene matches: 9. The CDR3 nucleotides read TGTGCCAGCAGCCAAGAGCCAGCGGGGGTCACGAATACGCAGTATTTT. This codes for CASSQEPAGVTNTQYF.

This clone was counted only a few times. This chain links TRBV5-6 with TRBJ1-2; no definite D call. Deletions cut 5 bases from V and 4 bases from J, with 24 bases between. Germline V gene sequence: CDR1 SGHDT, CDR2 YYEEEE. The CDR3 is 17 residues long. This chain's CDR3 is CASSGLRRRMGVYGYTF. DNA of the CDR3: TGTGCCAGCAGTGGGTTACGGAGACGGATGGGAGTCTATGGCTACACCTTC.

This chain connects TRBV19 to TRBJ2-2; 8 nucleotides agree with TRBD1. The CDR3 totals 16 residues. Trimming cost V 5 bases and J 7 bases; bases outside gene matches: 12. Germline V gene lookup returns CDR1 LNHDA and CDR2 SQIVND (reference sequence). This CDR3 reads CASSFLGQATNGELFF. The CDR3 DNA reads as TGTGCCAGTAGTTTTCTGGGACAGGCAACAAACGGGGAGCTGTTTTTT.

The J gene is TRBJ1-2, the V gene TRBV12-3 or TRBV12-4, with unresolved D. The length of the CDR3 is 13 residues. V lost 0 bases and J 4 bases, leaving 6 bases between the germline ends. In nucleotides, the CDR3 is TGTGCCAGCAGTTTAGCGGGAGCCTATGGCTACACCTTC. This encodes CASSLAGAYGYTF.

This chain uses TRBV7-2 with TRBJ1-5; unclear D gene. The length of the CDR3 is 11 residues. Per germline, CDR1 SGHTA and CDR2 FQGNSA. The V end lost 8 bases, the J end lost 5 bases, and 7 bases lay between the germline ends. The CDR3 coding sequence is TGTGCCAGCGGCCTCGATCAGCCCCAGCATTTT. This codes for CASGLDQPQHF.

The CDR3 loop is CASSLRTGGSTEAFF. In DNA, the CDR3 is TGCGCCAGCAGCCTACGAACAGGGGGGTCCACTGAAGCTTTCTTT. The chain recombines TRBV5-1 with TRBJ1-1; TRBD1 matches at 8 bases. This CDR3 contains 15 residues. With V trimmed by 4 bases and J by 4 bases, 9 bases remained unmatched. The V gene's germline CDR1 is SGHRS and CDR2 YFSETQ.

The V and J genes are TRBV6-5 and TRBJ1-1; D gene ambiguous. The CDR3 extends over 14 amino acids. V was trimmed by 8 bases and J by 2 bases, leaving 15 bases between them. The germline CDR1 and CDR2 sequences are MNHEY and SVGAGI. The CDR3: CASSSPAGNTEAFF. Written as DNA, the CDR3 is TGTGCCAGCTCAAGCCCGGCGGGCAACACTGAAGCTTTCTTT.

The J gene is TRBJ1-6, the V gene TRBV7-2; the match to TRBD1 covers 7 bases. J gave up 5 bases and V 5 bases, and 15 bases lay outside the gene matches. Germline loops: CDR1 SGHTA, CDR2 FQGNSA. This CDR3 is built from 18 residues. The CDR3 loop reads CASSARQGSIPNNSPLHF. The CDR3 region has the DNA TGTGCCAGCAGCGCCCGACAGGGATCCATTCCTAATAATTCACCCCTCCACTTT.

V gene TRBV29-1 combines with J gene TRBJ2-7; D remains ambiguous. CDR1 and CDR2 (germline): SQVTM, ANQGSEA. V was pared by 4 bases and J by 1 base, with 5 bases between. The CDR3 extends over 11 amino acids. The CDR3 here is CSVVRSYEQYF. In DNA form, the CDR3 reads TGCAGCGTTGTCAGGTCCTACGAGCAGTACTTC.

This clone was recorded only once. The DNA of the CDR3 is TGTGCCAGCAGTACAGCCATGAACACTGAAGCTTTCTTT. It specifies CASSTAMNTEAFF. The chain combines TRBV9 with TRBJ1-1; D gene uncertain. The length of the CDR3 is 13 residues. Germline V gene sequence: CDR1 SGDLS, CDR2 YYNGEE. V was clipped by 5 bases and J by 0 bases, with 8 bases between them.

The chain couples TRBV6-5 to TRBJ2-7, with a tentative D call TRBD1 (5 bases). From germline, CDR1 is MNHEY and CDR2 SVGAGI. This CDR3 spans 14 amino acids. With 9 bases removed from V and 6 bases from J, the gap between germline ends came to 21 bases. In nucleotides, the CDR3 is TGTGCCAGTAAGGGGTCAAGCTTTTCTTCCGAGCAGTACTTC. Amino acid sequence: CASKGSSFSSEQYF.

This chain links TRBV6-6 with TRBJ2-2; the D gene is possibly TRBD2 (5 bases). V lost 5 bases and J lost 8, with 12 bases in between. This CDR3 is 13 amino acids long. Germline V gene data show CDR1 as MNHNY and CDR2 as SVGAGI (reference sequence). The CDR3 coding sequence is TGTGCCAGCAGTGGAGCGGTTAAAGGGGAGCTGTTTTTT. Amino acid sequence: CASSGAVKGELFF.

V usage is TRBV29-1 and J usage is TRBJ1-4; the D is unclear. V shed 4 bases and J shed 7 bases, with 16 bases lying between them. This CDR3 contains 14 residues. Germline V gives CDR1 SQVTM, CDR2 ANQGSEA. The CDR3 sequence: CSVVPTGLGEKLFF. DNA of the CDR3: TGCAGCGTTGTCCCTACCGGCCTAGGTGAAAAACTGTTTTTT.

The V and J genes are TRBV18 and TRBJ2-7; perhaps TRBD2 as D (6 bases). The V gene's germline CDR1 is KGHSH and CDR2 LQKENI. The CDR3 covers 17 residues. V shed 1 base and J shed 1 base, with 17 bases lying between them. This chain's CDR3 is CASSPLPGTLTSYEQYF. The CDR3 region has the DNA TGTGCCAGCTCACCACTACCCGGGACTCTGACATCCTACGAGCAGTACTTC.

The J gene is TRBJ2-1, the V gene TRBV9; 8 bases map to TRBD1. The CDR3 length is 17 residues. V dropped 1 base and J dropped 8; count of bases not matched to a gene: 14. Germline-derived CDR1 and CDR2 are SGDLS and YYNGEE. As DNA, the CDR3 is TGTGCCAGCAGCGTAACGGCCCCCGGACAGGGAAACGATGAGCAGTTCTTC. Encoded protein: CASSVTAPGQGNDEQFF.

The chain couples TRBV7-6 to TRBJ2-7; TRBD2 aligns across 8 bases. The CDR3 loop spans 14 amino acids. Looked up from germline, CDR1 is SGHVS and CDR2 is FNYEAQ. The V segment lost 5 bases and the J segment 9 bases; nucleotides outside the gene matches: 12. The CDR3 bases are TGTGCCAGCAGCCCTATGGGGCCTGCGGGAGGGCAGTACTTC. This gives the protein CASSPMGPAGGQYF.

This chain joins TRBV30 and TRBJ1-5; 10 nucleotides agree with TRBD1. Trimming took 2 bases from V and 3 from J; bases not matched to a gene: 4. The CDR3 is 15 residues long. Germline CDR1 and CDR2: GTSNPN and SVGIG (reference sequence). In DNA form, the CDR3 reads TGTGCCTGGAGTTCGGGACAGGGGTACAATCAGCCCCAGCATTTT. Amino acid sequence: CAWSSGQGYNQPQHF.

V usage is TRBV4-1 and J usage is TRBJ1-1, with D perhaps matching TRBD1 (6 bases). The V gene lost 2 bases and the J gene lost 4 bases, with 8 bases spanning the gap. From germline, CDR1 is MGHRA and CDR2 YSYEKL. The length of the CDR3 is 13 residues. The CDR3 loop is CASSQSRGTEAFF. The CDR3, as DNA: TGCGCCAGCAGCCAAAGCAGGGGCACTGAAGCTTTCTTT.